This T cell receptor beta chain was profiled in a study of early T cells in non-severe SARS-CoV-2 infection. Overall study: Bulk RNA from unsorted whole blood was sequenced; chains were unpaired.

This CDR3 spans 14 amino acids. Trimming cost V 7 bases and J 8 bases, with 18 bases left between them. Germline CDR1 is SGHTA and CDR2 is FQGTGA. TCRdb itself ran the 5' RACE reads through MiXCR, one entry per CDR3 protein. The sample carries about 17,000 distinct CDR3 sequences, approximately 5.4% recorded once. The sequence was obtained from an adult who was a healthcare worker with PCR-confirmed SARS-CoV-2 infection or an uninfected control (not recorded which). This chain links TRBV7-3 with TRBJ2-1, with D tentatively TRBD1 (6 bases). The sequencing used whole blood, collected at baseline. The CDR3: CASNKQTGNHEQFF. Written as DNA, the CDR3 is TGTGCCAGCAACAAGCAAACAGGGAATCATGAGCAGTTCTTC.